This entry lists 24 T cell receptor beta chains sequenced from one sample in a study of blood T cell repertoires in COVID-19 (dated by TCRdb to 2018 to 2021). Libraries were constructed by the immunoSEQ multiplex PCR assay. The table comes from immuneACCESS by way of TCRdb, which keeps in-frame sequences with V and J called. Part of the clones is missing from these tables; in studies checked, under half for an unresolved V gene and the rest for unknown reasons. The sample profile shows about 240,000 clones; roughly nine tenths of them were found once. The ten most abundant clones make up 6.2% of the sample. Sample: peripheral blood. These receptors were taken from a man in his 60s with acute or convalescent COVID-19.

The gene calls are TRBV28 and TRBJ2-7; TRBD1 matches at 7 bases. The ends lost 4 bases at V and 2 bases at J; junction bases unmatched: 8. The CDR3 covers 15 residues. Germline V lookup: CDR1 MDHEN, CDR2 SYDVKM. CDR3 region: CASSSYRQGTYEQYF. In DNA form, the CDR3 reads TGTGCCAGCAGTTCTTACAGACAGGGCACCTACGAGCAGTACTTC.

The chain has TRBV9 and TRBJ2-7; D perhaps matches TRBD2 (6 bases). CDR1 is SGDLS, CDR2 YYNGEE, per germline. The V and J ends lost 4 bases and 7 bases respectively, with 21 bases between them. The CDR3 has 15 amino acids. The CDR3 bases are TGTGCCAGCAGCTCTTCGGCTACCACGGCGGGGGAGCAGTACTTC. As protein: CASSSSATTAGEQYF. The entire variable domain, with the rest obtained from reference TRBV9 and TRBJ2-7, is as follows: DSGVTQTPKHLITATGQRVTLRCSPRSGDLSVYWYQQSLDQGLQFLIQYYNGEERAKGNILERFSAQQFPDLHSELNLSSLELGDSALYFCASSSSATTAGEQYFGPGTRLTVT.

The chain combines TRBV29-1 with TRBJ2-1; D might be TRBD2 (6 bases). CDR1 and CDR2 from the germline V gene are SQVTM and ANQGSEA. This CDR3 is 11 amino acids long. CDR3 sequence: CILGSSNEQFF. CDR3 in DNA: TGCATCCTCGGGAGTTCAAATGAGCAGTTCTTC.

The gene calls are TRBV7-2 and TRBJ1-3, with D unclear. V lost 8 bases to trimming and J lost 3 bases, with 11 bases between them. Germline CDR1 SGHTA, CDR2 FQGNSA. This CDR3 is built from 13 residues. This CDR3 reads CASAPGFGNTIYF. The CDR3 nucleotides are TGTGCCAGCGCCCCGGGGTTTGGAAACACCATATATTTT.

This chain uses TRBV20-1 with TRBJ2-7, with D maybe TRBD1 (5 bases). The CDR3 runs 12 residues. Germline CDR1 and CDR2: DFQATT and SNEGSKA (reference sequence). Between the trimmed V and J ends, which lost 3 bases and 3 bases, there was a span of 9 bases. Here the CDR3 reads CSASSRDYEQYF. In nucleotides, the CDR3 is TGCAGTGCTAGTTCCAGGGACTACGAGCAGTACTTC.

This chain connects TRBV6-2 or TRBV6-3 to TRBJ2-2, with D unclear. Looked up from germline, CDR1 is MNHEY and CDR2 is SVGEGT. The CDR3 is made up of 15 amino acids. Trimming removed 3 bases from V and 1 base from J, with 9 bases in between. The CDR3 is CASSYSGRNTGELFF. The CDR3 bases are TGTGCCAGCAGTTATTCTGGCAGGAACACCGGGGAGCTGTTTTTT.

J is TRBJ2-7 and V is TRBV5-1, with TRBD1 matching 11 bases. Looked up from germline, CDR1 is SGHRS and CDR2 is YFSETQ. CDR3 length equals 15 residues. V gave up 4 bases and J gave up 3 bases; unmatched junction bases: 6. CDR3 residues: CASSPRTGGFYEQYF. The CDR3 DNA reads as TGCGCCAGCAGCCCAAGGACAGGGGGCTTCTACGAGCAGTACTTC.

This chain links TRBV5-1 with TRBJ2-7; 9 positions match TRBD1. V lost 4 bases, J lost 7 bases, and 3 bases stayed unmatched. Germline CDR1 and CDR2: SGHRS and YFSETQ. The CDR3 totals 12 residues. The chain's CDR3 is CASSADRGEQYF. In nucleotides, the CDR3 is TGCGCCAGCAGCGCGGACAGGGGAGAGCAGTACTTC.

The chain has TRBV3-1 (or the pseudogene TRBV3-2) and TRBJ1-2; 7 positions match TRBD1. Germline CDR1 reads LGHDT; CDR2 reads YNNKEL (reference sequence). There are 19 residues in the CDR3. V lost 1 base to trimming and J lost 3 bases; unmatched junction nucleotides: 17. CDR3 sequence: CASSQGLQGQTNPYYGYTF. The CDR3 nucleotides are TGTGCCAGCAGCCAAGGCCTACAGGGACAGACCAATCCCTACTATGGCTACACCTTC.

The rearrangement uses TRBV2 and TRBJ1-5; TRBD1 matches at 8 bases. J was trimmed by 6 bases and V by 3 bases; bases with no gene match: 4. The V gene's germline CDR1 is SNHLY and CDR2 FYNNEI. The CDR3 has 14 amino acids. CDR3 bases: TGTGCCAGCAGTGACAGGGGGCGAAGTCAGCCCCAGCATTTT. Translated, it gives CASSDRGRSQPQHF.

The chain carries TRBV19 and TRBJ2-1; the D is unclear. CDR1 and CDR2 (germline): LNHDA, SQIVND (reference sequence). This CDR3 is built from 12 residues. The germline V and J ends were trimmed by 2 bases and 5 bases, with 4 bases remaining between them. The CDR3 bases are TGTGCCAGTAGTATACTAAACAATGAGCAGTTCTTC. This encodes CASSILNNEQFF.

This clone was seen only a few times. This chain connects TRBV6-5 to TRBJ2-2, with D perhaps matching TRBD1 (5 bases). Trimming left V 4 bases short and J 1 base short, with 10 bases between. The germline CDR1 and CDR2 sequences are MNHEY and SVGAGI. This CDR3 is built from 15 residues. The CDR3 DNA follows: TGTGCCAGCAGTTTATACAGGATGAACACCGGGGAGCTGTTTTTT. This translates into CASSLYRMNTGELFF.

This chain joins TRBV5-6 and TRBJ2-3; 9 nucleotides align to TRBD1. Germline-derived CDR1 and CDR2 are SGHDT and YYEEEE. The CDR3 extends over 16 amino acids. Unmatched junction bases numbered 13, after V lost 3 bases and J lost 8 bases. This chain's CDR3 is CASSYPGQGLRGTQYF. The DNA of the CDR3 is TGTGCCAGCAGCTATCCGGGACAGGGTTTGAGAGGTACGCAGTATTTT. Based on the CDR3 plus reference TRBV5-6 and TRBJ2-3, the full variable domain is DAGVTQSPTHLIKTRGQQVTLRCSPKSGHDTVSWYQQALGQGPQFIFQYYEEEERQRGNFPDRFSGHQFPNYSSELNVNALLLGDSALYLCASSYPGQGLRGTQYFGPGTRLTVL.

V gene TRBV4-1 combines with J gene TRBJ2-3, with 9 bases matching TRBD2. The CDR3 has 17 amino acids. CDR1 MGHRA and CDR2 YSYEKL come from the germline V gene. Trimming at V came to 0 bases and at J to 6 bases, leaving 10 bases not matched to a gene. Here the CDR3 reads CASSQDNRLAGRDTQYF. In DNA form, the CDR3 reads TGCGCCAGCAGCCAAGATAATAGGCTAGCGGGAAGGGATACGCAGTATTTT.

In its sample, this clone was seen a few times. The V gene is TRBV7-9, the J gene TRBJ2-5, with 13 bases identical to TRBD2. CDR1 SEHNR and CDR2 FQNEAQ come from the germline V gene (reference sequence). V was pared by 4 bases and J by 1 base, with 3 bases of the junction left unmatched. CDR3 length: 16 amino acids. DNA of the CDR3: TGTGCCAGCAGCTCAGGGACTAGCGGGACCCAAGAGACCCAGTACTTC. Translated: CASSSGTSGTQETQYF.

The chain recombines TRBV19 with TRBJ2-5; the D gene is possibly TRBD1 (5 bases). The CDR3 totals 15 residues. V lost 1 base, J lost 1 base, and 10 bases lay in between. Germline CDR1 and CDR2: LNHDA and SQIVND (reference sequence). CDR3 amino acids: CASSIAHRIQETQYF. CDR3 DNA: TGTGCCAGTAGTATAGCGCACAGGATCCAAGAGACCCAGTACTTC.

This rearrangement joins TRBV3-1 (or the pseudogene TRBV3-2) to TRBJ2-3, with 10 bases that match TRBD2. CDR1 and CDR2 (germline): LGHDT, YNNKEL (reference sequence). The junction had 11 bases not matched to a gene; V was cut back by 2 bases and J by 3 bases. This CDR3 contains 18 residues. CDR3 nucleotide sequence: TGTGCCAGCAGCCAAACCCGCCCGGGACTAGCGAGTACAGATACGCAGTATTTT. Residues: CASSQTRPGLASTDTQYF.

The J gene is TRBJ2-3, the V gene TRBV13; 7 bases align to TRBD2. V shed 5 bases and J 4 bases; nucleotides not matched to a gene: 15. The CDR3 runs to 17 residues. Looked up from germline, CDR1 is PRHDT and CDR2 is FYEKMQ (reference sequence). In DNA form, the CDR3 reads TGTGCCAGCAGCCCTACCCCCTATAGCGGGTCGCCAGATACGCAGTATTTT. It yields the protein CASSPTPYSGSPDTQYF. Drawing the rest from reference TRBV13 and TRBJ2-3, the complete variable domain is AAGVIQSPRHLIKEKRETATLKCYPIPRHDTVYWYQQGPGQDPQFLISFYEKMQSDKGSIPDRFSAQQFSDYHSELNMSSLELGDSALYFCASSPTPYSGSPDTQYFGPGTRLTVL.

This rearrangement joins TRBV27 to TRBJ2-7; TRBD1 matches at 10 bases. CDR1 and CDR2 (germline): MNHEY, SMNVEV (reference sequence). The ends lost 6 bases at V and 5 bases at J; junction bases unmatched: 7. This CDR3 has 14 residues. Written as DNA, the CDR3 is TGTGCCAGCAGCCCGACAGGGGGCATCCACGAGCAGTACTTC. Amino acid sequence: CASSPTGGIHEQYF.

This clone was seen a few times. The chain carries TRBV5-1 and TRBJ1-1, with D possibly TRBD1 on 6 matching bases. V lost 0 bases and J 12 bases, leaving 9 bases between the germline ends. The length of the CDR3 is 11 residues. In germline, CDR1 is SGHRS, CDR2 YFSETQ. The CDR3 DNA sequence: TGCGCCAGCAGCTTGGGACAGGAAACTTTCTTT. Translation gives CASSLGQETFF.

This clone was counted once. V and J are TRBV7-2 and TRBJ2-5, with 8 bases that match TRBD1. CDR3 size: 14 residues. The germline CDR1 and CDR2 sequences are SGHTA and FQGNSA. V lost 5 bases to trimming and J lost 4 bases; unmatched junction nucleotides: 6. The chain's CDR3 is CASSPETGAETQYF. The CDR3 DNA reads as TGTGCCAGCAGCCCTGAGACAGGGGCAGAGACCCAGTACTTC.

The gene calls are TRBV15 and TRBJ1-5, with TRBD1 matching 7 bases. CDR3 length: 14 residues. Per germline, CDR1 LNHNV and CDR2 YYDKDF (reference sequence). Losses at the gene ends were 4 bases for V and 5 bases for J; bases not matched to a gene: 5. The CDR3 spells CATSIGTAYQPQHF. CDR3 bases: TGTGCCACCAGCATAGGGACAGCCTATCAGCCCCAGCATTTT. The whole variable domain, remainder taken from reference TRBV15 and TRBJ1-5, is DAMVIQNPRYQVTQFGKPVTLSCSQTLNHNVMYWYQQKSSQAPKLLFHYYDKDFNNEADTPDNFQSRRPNTSFCFLDIRSPGLGDTAMYLCATSIGTAYQPQHFGDGTRLSIL.

This clone was picked up one time. The chain combines TRBV7-8 with TRBJ1-2; tentative D call: TRBD1 (5 bases). Germline lookup yields CDR1 SGHVS and CDR2 FQNEAQ. The CDR3 contains 16 residues. V lost 2 bases and J lost 1, with 14 bases in between. The CDR3 DNA follows: TGTGCCAGCAGCTTATTCGGGCAGGGCGGTAACTATGGCTACACCTTC. Protein: CASSLFGQGGNYGYTF.

This clone came up a few times. V usage is TRBV6-5 and J usage is TRBJ2-2; perhaps TRBD1 as D (6 bases). The CDR3 sequence is 14 residues long. CDR1 is MNHEY, CDR2 SVGAGI, per germline. With 11 bases removed from V and 0 bases from J, the gap between germline ends came to 13 bases. CDR3 sequence reads: CAGRGQPNTGELFF. The DNA of the CDR3 is TGTGCCGGCCGGGGACAACCGAACACCGGGGAGCTGTTTTTT.